The 9 T cell receptor beta chains below were found in one sample sequenced in a study of molecular identifiers for immune sequencing clone quantification (dated by TCRdb to between 2017 and 2018). Library preparation employed PCR. The instrument given in TCRdb is NextSeq 500. The public reads were reanalyzed by TCRdb: fastp trimming at Q25, MiXCR alignment, in-frame beta chains only. Identical CDR3 protein sequences are pooled into one entry, listed with their most common genes and DNA. The sample data list some 100,000 distinct CDR3 sequences, and roughly 38% of these were observed just once. Jointly, the top ten make up roughly 4.2% of the sample. The sample consisted of naive CD8+ T cells from blood, with Jurkat cell RNA spiked in. The cell subset or site label, as the study defines it: FACS-sorted CD8+CD4-CCR7+CD45RA+ naive T cells. All receptors derive from a human donor in good health. Some libraries in this study had Jurkat cell RNA spiked in.

This chain connects TRBV5-1 to TRBJ2-1, with D possibly TRBD1 on 5 matching bases. CDR3 size: 12 residues. From germline, CDR1 is SGHRS and CDR2 YFSETQ. V lost 7 bases and J lost 6, with 11 bases in between. The DNA for the CDR3 is TGCGCCAGCGGGGCAGGGTCCAATGAGCAGTTCTTC. This gives the protein CASGAGSNEQFF.

This clonotype has only a few counts. V gene TRBV7-9 combines with J gene TRBJ2-7; 9 bases match TRBD2. The CDR3 is 15 residues long. J lost 2 bases, V lost 1 base, and 3 bases had no gene match. Per the germline V gene, CDR1 is SEHNR and CDR2 is FQNEAQ (reference sequence). The CDR3 DNA reads as TGTGCCAGCAGCTTAGGACTAGCGGCCCCCTACGAGCAGTACTTC. It codes for CASSLGLAAPYEQYF.

On this clonotype: Its ends do not fully match the called genes, so a read error is possible. The V gene is TRBV11-2, the J gene TRBJ2-1, with D possibly being TRBD2 (6 bases). Germline V gene lookup returns CDR1 SGHAT and CDR2 FQNNGV. The CDR3 length is 19 residues. In DNA, the CDR3 is TGTGCCAGCAGCTTCCCGGACGTCTACGGTACCCAGGACTACAATGTGCAGTTCTTC. Protein sequence: CASSFPDVYGTQDYNVQFF.

The chain uses TRBV27 and TRBJ2-3; TRBD2 is a possible D gene (6 bases). This CDR3 has 14 amino acids. V was pared by 2 bases and J by 4 bases, with 10 bases between. CDR1 and CDR2 (germline): MNHEY, SMNVEV (reference sequence). As DNA, the CDR3 is TGTGCCAGCAGTTTACGGCGGGACGCAGATACGCAGTATTTT. Residues: CASSLRRDADTQYF.

The rearrangement links TRBV12-3 or TRBV12-4 to TRBJ2-7; D unresolved. This CDR3 has 14 amino acids. Trimming cost V 5 bases and J 3 bases, with 14 bases left between them. The CDR3 loop is CASSTSGRNYEQYF. The CDR3 region has the DNA TGTGCCAGCAGTACATCTGGACGGAACTACGAGCAGTACTTC.

This chain connects TRBV7-2 to TRBJ2-7, with TRBD2 matching over 9 bases. The CDR3 has 18 amino acids. Per the germline V gene, CDR1 is SGHTA and CDR2 is FQGNSA. V shed 4 bases, J shed 0 bases, and the junction held 13 bases outside the gene matches. CDR3 DNA: TGTGCCAGCAGCTCGATAGCGGGAGCCTACCTCCCCTCCTACGAGCAGTACTTC. Its protein is CASSSIAGAYLPSYEQYF.

This chain uses TRBV7-6 with TRBJ2-2; weak D call: TRBD2 (6 bases). The CDR3 runs 14 residues. Germline V gives CDR1 SGHVS, CDR2 FNYEAQ. The V end was cut by 1 base, the J end by 7 bases, with 10 bases between. The CDR3 loop is CASSLGGLSGELFF. The CDR3 DNA reads as TGTGCCAGCAGCTTAGGCGGACTAAGCGGGGAGCTGTTTTTT.

This clonotype was observed a handful of times. The J gene is TRBJ2-1, the V gene TRBV4-1, with TRBD1 matching 9 bases. CDR1 is MGHRA, CDR2 YSYEKL, per germline. CDR3 length: 16 residues. J gave up 9 bases and V 0 bases, and 9 bases lay outside the gene matches. For the CDR3, the DNA is TGCGCCAGCAGCCAAGAACAGGGGGCGAGGTATGGTGAGCAGTTCTTC. Translated, it gives CASSQEQGARYGEQFF.

This clonotype occurred many times. The rearrangement links TRBV5-6 to TRBJ2-7; D is perhaps TRBD2 (6 bases). The germline V gene has CDR1 SGHDT and CDR2 YYEEEE. This CDR3 comprises 14 residues. V was clipped by 0 bases and J by 1 base, with 8 bases between them. The CDR3 reads CASSLAGTSYEQYF. The CDR3 nucleotides are TGTGCCAGCAGCTTGGCCGGGACTTCCTACGAGCAGTACTTC.